This T cell receptor beta chain was observed in a study of cytomegalovirus exposure and HLA in healthy donors. As for the study in general: There were roughly 120 million unique TCR beta sequences, drawn from about 179 million T cells, in an earlier analysis.

The CDR3 consists of 15 residues. Germline V gene data show CDR1 as SGHAT and CDR2 as FQDESV (reference sequence). V shed 6 bases and J 1 base; nucleotides not matched to a gene: 4. Amplification used 60 Vbeta primers and 13 Jbeta primers. Method: immunoSEQ multiplex PCR; TCRdb's copy keeps in-frame clones and lacks some. The sample lists approximately 170,000 clones, 55% to 65% seen once, with 2.5% to 3% in the top ten. About this clone itself: Its antigen remains unknown.

Study-level findings and limits: Sequencing likely caused a cluster of highly shared sequence variants. Reportedly, TCR beta sequences accurately predicted HLA-A and HLA-B alleles in most subjects.

The chain uses TRBV11-1 and TRBJ2-2; the match to TRBD1 covers 8 bases. The sample was PBMCs. This clonotype was obtained from a man aged 40-50 years in good health and CMV-seronegative. DNA for the CDR3: TGTGCCAGCAGAATAGGGACAGGGAACACCGGGGAGCTGTTTTTT. This encodes CASRIGTGNTGELFF.